The 15 T cell receptor beta chains below come from one sample, sequenced in a study of control samples from healthy donors and cancer patients (dated by TCRdb to about 2020). Libraries were prepared through the immunoSEQ multiplex PCR assay. Sourced from immuneACCESS, this table was stored by TCRdb with only in-frame sequences that have V and J called. A share of the clones is absent; for the studies checked, an unresolved V gene accounts for under half, and the remainder has no known explanation. The sample table contains around 100,000 clones; only one count was recorded for around nine tenths of them. About 19% of the sample is in the top ten clones. Source material: PBMCs. All receptors come from a man aged 60 to 69 with lung cancer.

The rearrangement links TRBV5-4 to TRBJ2-1, with 16 bases identical to TRBD2. Germline loops: CDR1 SGHNT, CDR2 YYREEE (reference sequence). After removal of 4 bases from V and 8 bases from J, the junction contained 9 bases not matched to a gene. The CDR3 extends over 17 amino acids. The CDR3 reads CASSAGTSGGAFDEQFF. The CDR3 DNA sequence: TGTGCCAGCAGCGCAGGGACTAGCGGGGGGGCCTTTGATGAGCAGTTCTTC.

The table lists this clone with a few counts. V gene TRBV6-5 combines with J gene TRBJ1-1; D is unclear. From germline, CDR1 is MNHEY and CDR2 SVGAGI. V shed 8 bases and J shed 1 base, with 11 bases lying between them. CDR3 length equals 13 residues. CDR3 residues: CASFIPGNTEAFF. As DNA, the CDR3 is TGTGCCAGCTTCATCCCGGGGAACACTGAAGCTTTCTTT.

The V gene is TRBV27, the J gene TRBJ2-5; D is unresolved. CDR3 length equals 14 residues. V was trimmed by 2 bases and J by 1 base, leaving 8 bases between them. Germline CDR1 MNHEY, CDR2 SMNVEV (reference sequence). This CDR3 is CASSLRSGQETQYF. DNA for the CDR3: TGTGCCAGCAGTTTAAGGTCAGGCCAAGAGACCCAGTACTTC.

This clone was picked up one time. The chain links TRBV30 to TRBJ2-5; 9 bases fit TRBD2. Looked up from germline, CDR1 is GTSNPN and CDR2 is SVGIG (reference sequence). The V gene end was trimmed by 0 bases and the J gene end by 4 bases; junction bases not matched to a gene: 9. The CDR3 length is 16 residues. DNA for the CDR3: TGTGCCTGGAGTGTACAGCGGGGGGCAGGGCGAGAGACCCAGTACTTC. It yields the protein CAWSVQRGAGRETQYF.

CDR3 in DNA: TGTGCCATCACGGGGGTGGGGGGAGATCAGCCCCAGCATTTT. Translating gives CAITGVGGDQPQHF. The V call is TRBV10-3, the J call TRBJ1-5, with D possibly TRBD1 on 5 matching bases. The CDR3 contains 14 residues. The V end lost 7 bases, the J end lost 5 bases, and 15 bases lay between the germline ends. CDR1 is ENHRY and CDR2 is SYGVKD in the germline V gene.

The chain joins TRBV10-2 to TRBJ2-1; TRBD1 aligns across 7 bases. Per the germline V gene, CDR1 is WSHSY and CDR2 is SAAADI. The CDR3 extends over 14 amino acids. V lost 10 bases, J lost 2 bases, and 8 bases stayed unmatched. The CDR3 nucleotides are TGCGCCACCCTACGAGGGGGCGCCTACAATGAGCAGTTCTTC. This translates into CATLRGGAYNEQFF.

This chain uses TRBV20-1 with TRBJ2-7, with D unresolved. Germline V gene data show CDR1 as DFQATT and CDR2 as SNEGSKA (reference sequence). V was clipped by 5 bases and J by 4 bases, with 9 bases between them. This CDR3 comprises 11 residues. CDR3 amino acids: CSASDGYEQYV. Written as DNA, the CDR3 is TGCAGTGCTTCGGACGGGTACGAGCAGTACGTC.

The J gene is TRBJ2-7, the V gene TRBV5-1, with TRBD1 identical over 7 bases. The CDR3 spans 15 residues. Germline assignment: CDR1 SGHRS and CDR2 YFSETQ. The junction had 10 bases not matched to a gene; V was cut back by 3 bases and J by 4 bases. The CDR3 protein is CASSSPADRNYEQYF. CDR3 nucleotides: TGCGCCAGCAGCTCCCCCGCGGACAGGAATTACGAGCAGTACTTC.

The chain links TRBV30 to TRBJ1-1; TRBD1 aligns across 7 bases. This CDR3 is built from 14 residues. Germline values: CDR1 GTSNPN, CDR2 SVGIG (reference sequence). The V and J ends lost 4 bases and 1 base, in that order; junction bases with no gene match: 6. CDR3: CAWTTGVQNTEAFF. The CDR3 DNA reads as TGTGCCTGGACCACAGGGGTCCAGAACACTGAAGCTTTCTTT. Based on the CDR3 plus reference TRBV30 and TRBJ1-1, the full variable domain is SQTIHQWPATLVQPVGSPLSLECTVEGTSNPNLYWYRQAAGRGLQLLFYSVGIGQISSEVPQNLSASRPQDRQFILSSKKLLLSDSGFYLCAWTTGVQNTEAFFGQGTRLTVV.

This chain joins TRBV6-5 and TRBJ1-1; 8 bases match TRBD1. V lost 0 bases and J lost 2; bases outside the gene matches: 5. Germline CDR1 MNHEY, CDR2 SVGAGI. CDR3 length: 16 residues. The CDR3 DNA is TGTGCCAGCAGTTACTCCTGGACAGGGCGAAACACTGAAGCTTTCTTT. Protein sequence: CASSYSWTGRNTEAFF.

V is TRBV7-9 and J is TRBJ1-2, with 7 bases that match TRBD1. V shed 5 bases and J 5 bases; nucleotides not matched to a gene: 20. Germline V gives CDR1 SEHNR, CDR2 FQNEAQ (reference sequence). The length of the CDR3 is 18 residues. CDR3 sequence (DNA): TGTGCCAGCAGCCCCGTCTCGGGGGCACGACAGGGAGAGTATGGCTACACCTTC. The encoded protein is CASSPVSGARQGEYGYTF. The entire variable domain, with the rest obtained from reference TRBV7-9 and TRBJ1-2, is as follows: DTGVSQNPRHKITKRGQNVTFRCDPISEHNRLYWYRQTLGQGPEFLTYFQNEAQLEKSRLLSDRFSAERPKGSFSTLEIQRTEQGDSAMYLCASSPVSGARQGEYGYTFGSGTRLTVV.

V is TRBV12-5 and J is TRBJ1-6; TRBD1 aligns across 7 bases. Germline CDR1 and CDR2: LGHNT and FRNRAP. V trimming: 1 base; J trimming: 0 bases; junction bases outside the gene matches: 15. The CDR3 is 21 amino acids. The chain's CDR3 is CASGLDRGSLIPSSYNSPLHF. The CDR3 coding sequence is TGTGCTAGTGGTTTGGACAGGGGATCACTAATTCCAAGCTCCTATAATTCACCCCTCCACTTT.

The V gene is TRBV5-1, the J gene TRBJ2-3; TRBD1 agrees at 8 bases. The V gene's germline CDR1 is SGHRS and CDR2 YFSETQ. The CDR3 length is 15 residues. V shed 3 bases, J shed 1 base, and the junction held 4 bases outside the gene matches. The CDR3 loop reads CASSSTGAGTDTQYF. DNA for the CDR3: TGCGCCAGCAGCTCGACAGGGGCAGGCACAGATACGCAGTATTTT.

This clone was counted once. This chain links TRBV3-1 (or the pseudogene TRBV3-2) with TRBJ1-2, with D uncertain. The V gene's germline CDR1 is LGHDT and CDR2 YNNKEL (reference sequence). The CDR3 sequence is 13 residues long. Deletions cut 4 bases from V and 6 bases from J, with 12 bases between. Here the CDR3 reads CASSPRLGDGYTF. CDR3 nucleotide sequence: TGTGCCAGCAGCCCCCGGCTTGGGGATGGCTACACCTTC.

This clone was recorded many times. Other nucleotide sequences from this sample produce the same CDR3. This rearrangement joins TRBV30 to TRBJ1-6; possible D gene TRBD1, 6 bases. Germline V gene lookup returns CDR1 GTSNPN and CDR2 SVGIG (reference sequence). The V end was cut by 3 bases, the J end by 16 bases, with 13 bases between. CDR3 length: 11 amino acids. In DNA, the CDR3 is TGTGCCTGGAGGTTGGGGGCCAGACTCCACTTT. It yields the protein CAWRLGARLHF. Complete variable domain (other parts from reference TRBV30 and TRBJ1-6): SQTIHQWPATLVQPVGSPLSLECTVEGTSNPNLYWYRQAAGRGLQLLFYSVGIGQISSEVPQNLSASRPQDRQFILSSKKLLLSDSGFYLCAWRLGARLHFGNGTRLTVT.